This T cell receptor beta chain was profiled in a study of blood T cell repertoires in COVID-19. This CDR3 is built from 15 residues. Germline lookup yields CDR1 SGHNT and CDR2 YYREEE (reference sequence). With 4 bases removed from V and 2 bases from J, the gap between germline ends came to 14 bases. The assay was immunoSEQ multiplex PCR, and TCRdb's table has in-frame clones only and misses some. This sample yields some 190,000 clones, of which around 83% are seen a single time; about 22% belongs to the top ten. The sequenced sample was PBMCs or T cells enriched from blood (not recorded which). The TCR was taken from a woman aged 35 to 49 in a cohort exposed to, infected with or recovered from COVID-19 (not recorded which). The chain uses TRBV5-4 and TRBJ2-3, with D maybe TRBD2 (5 bases). The CDR3 DNA follows: TGTGCCAGCAGCCTTAGGGCGGGCTCCACAGATACGCAGTATTTT. It translates to CASSLRAGSTDTQYF.